These T cell receptor beta chains were read from a single sample in a study of blood T cells in healthy people across ages. MiXCR was run by TCRdb on the 5' RACE reads, yielding one entry per CDR3 protein. This table holds 1 million to 1.2 million distinct CDR3 sequences, 35% to 40% found once. Sequencing used blood. The receptors originated from a young man in good health. CDR3s include the opening cysteine and the closing phenylalanine or tryptophan. The D gene is left open where the match is weak. Size values are once, few and many counts, or a class for expanded clones, and some rows have none.

clone_size	j_call	d_call	v_call	cdr3_length	cdr3_nt	cdr3_aa
few	TRBJ2-1	TRBD2	TRBV4-3	17	TGCGCCAGCAGCCAAGGGACTAGCGGGGGGGCGACCAATGAGCAGTTCTTC	CASSQGTSGGATNEQFF
.	TRBJ2-3	.	TRBV28	15	TGTGCCAGCTGCCTGGGGGGGGCCAAGGGAGATACGCAGTATTTT	CASCLGGAKGDTQYF
few	TRBJ2-4	.	TRBV20-1	13	TGCAGTGCTAGGGTCCGCAATAGGGACATTCAGTACTTC	CSARVRNRDIQYF
.	TRBJ1-5	.	TRBV20-1	13	TGCAGTGCCCAGACAGGCTACAATCAGCCCCAGCATTTT	CSAQTGYNQPQHF
few	TRBJ2-1	TRBD1	TRBV24-1	16	TGTGCCACCAGTGACGAGGGACAGGGAACCTACAATGAGCAGTTCTTC	CATSDEGQGTYNEQFF
.	TRBJ1-1	.	TRBV3-1	16	TGTGCCAGCACCCAAGAAGGGGGGCGGGTGCTCACTGAAGCTTTCTTT	CASTQEGGRVLTEAFF
.	TRBJ2-5	.	TRBV3-1	14	TGTGCCAGCAGCCATGTAGGGCGGGATGAGACCCAGTACTTC	CASSHVGRDETQYF
.	TRBJ1-5	.	TRBV7-8	14	TGTGCCAGCAGCTTGTCCCAGTTCAATCAGCCCCAGCATTTT	CASSLSQFNQPQHF
many	TRBJ2-3	TRBD2	TRBV5-1	16	TGCGCCAGCAGCCCCACACTAGCGCCGAGCACAGATACGCAGTATTTT	CASSPTLAPSTDTQYF
.	TRBJ1-4	.	TRBV10-3	15	TGTGCCATCAGTGAGGATGGAGGACCGGGCGAAAAACTGTTTTTT	CAISEDGGPGEKLFF
few	TRBJ2-5	.	TRBV11-2	15	TGTGCCAGCAGCTTAGCGGCAACCACTCAAGAGACCCAGTACTTC	CASSLAATTQETQYF
few	TRBJ1-2	.	TRBV4-1	15	TGCGCCAGCAGCCGGGGGGTCAGGGTTGACTATGGCTACACCTTC	CASSRGVRVDYGYTF
.	TRBJ2-7	.	TRBV27	15	TGTGCCAGCAGTTTACCCCCGGGCTTCAAAAACATTCTGTACTTC	CASSLPPGFKNILYF
.	TRBJ2-5	TRBD1	TRBV6-5	13	TGTGCCAGCAGTGACAGGGGGTCAGAGACCCAGTACTTC	CASSDRGSETQYF
.	TRBJ1-1	.	TRBV5-6	14	TGTGCCAGCAGCGCCGGGACACTGGAGGTTGAAGCTTTCTTT	CASSAGTLEVEAFF
.	TRBJ1-5	.	TRBV20-1	15	TGCAGTGCTAGTGGCCCAACATCGAACAATCAGCCCCAGCATTTT	CSASGPTSNNQPQHF
many	TRBJ2-5	.	TRBV6-2/TRBV6-3	10	TGTGCCGCTGGAGGGGTCATCCAGTACTTC	CAAGGVIQYF
once	TRBJ2-2	.	TRBV7-9	15	TGTGCCAGCAGCTTAGTACTGGCGAACACCGGGGAGCTGTTTTTT	CASSLVLANTGELFF
.	TRBJ1-2	TRBD1	TRBV11-2	15	TGTGCCAGCAGCTTAGCGCCGGGACAGAACTCTGGCTACACCTTC	CASSLAPGQNSGYTF
few	TRBJ1-2	.	TRBV28	14	.	CASSFGPGGYGYTF
.	TRBJ1-6	.	TRBV20-1	13	TGCAGTGCTAGAAGGGAGCGCGATTCACCCCTCCACTTT	CSARRERDSPLHF
.	TRBJ1-5	TRBD1	TRBV4-1	16	TGCGCCAGCAGCCAAGTCAGGGGGGACGGGAATCAGCCCCAGCATTTT	CASSQVRGDGNQPQHF
few	TRBJ1-5	.	TRBV20-1	15	TGCAGTGCTGGAGGACAGCCCTATAGCAATCAGCCCCAGCATTTT	CSAGGQPYSNQPQHF
once	TRBJ2-7	.	TRBV29-1	14	TGCAGCGTTGTTCTGGCTGGCGGGGCCCTGAAGCAGTACTTC	CSVVLAGGALKQYF
.	TRBJ2-5	.	TRBV7-9	15	TGTGCCAGCAGCTTTTTAGAGGGCGGAAAAGGAGGGCAGTACTTC	CASSFLEGGKGGQYF
.	TRBJ2-1	.	TRBV20-1	18	TGCAGTGCTAGAGATTCTGGTCGGGACAAGTTTTCCTACAATGAGCAGTTCTTC	CSARDSGRDKFSYNEQFF
.	TRBJ1-4	TRBD1	TRBV5-6	13	TGTGCCAGCAGCTGGACAGGGGCCACATCCTCGTTTTTT	CASSWTGATSSFF
few	TRBJ2-7	.	TRBV5-1	13	TGCGCCAGCGGGGACTCCCCGGACCATGAGCAGTACTTC	CASGDSPDHEQYF
.	TRBJ2-3	.	TRBV2	14	TGTGCCAGCATGACGGGGCCTAGCACAGATACGCAGTATTTT	CASMTGPSTDTQYF
.	TRBJ2-3	TRBD2	TRBV5-1	15	TGCGCCAGCAGCTTGGAACTAGCGGTAGGAGATACGCAGTATTTT	CASSLELAVGDTQYF
.	TRBJ2-1	.	TRBV4-2	16	TGTGCCAGCAGCCAAGATTTGACAGCCACCTACAATGAGCAGTTCTTC	CASSQDLTATYNEQFF
few	TRBJ2-3	TRBD2	TRBV6-6	15	TGTGCCAGCAGGGGGGGGGTCACGATCACAGATACGCAGTATTTT	CASRGGVTITDTQYF
.	TRBJ1-3	.	TRBV20-1	14	TGCAGTGCCCCGCGGGGGGCCTCTGGAAACACCATATATTTT	CSAPRGASGNTIYF
few	TRBJ1-5	.	TRBV28	23	TGTGCCAGCAGTTTCCCCTTGAGTGGGGCTACCTGGAGCCCTGGATATAGCATTCAGCCCCAGCATTTT	CASSFPLSGATWSPGYSIQPQHF
.	TRBJ2-7	.	TRBV5-1	14	TGCGCCAGCAGCTCGCTGACCGATTCCTACGAGCAGTACTTC	CASSSLTDSYEQYF
.	TRBJ1-1	.	TRBV5-1	13	TGCGCCAGCAGCTTACGAGGAGACGGTGAAGCTTTCTTT	CASSLRGDGEAFF
few	TRBJ1-5	.	TRBV20-1	13	TGCAGTGCTGGTACAGGGAAAGATCAGCCCCAGCATTTT	CSAGTGKDQPQHF
.	TRBJ2-3	TRBD2	TRBV19	16	TGTGCCAGTAGTATGTCACTAGCGGCCCCGCCGGGTACGCAGTATTTT	CASSMSLAAPPGTQYF
.	TRBJ2-7	TRBD2	TRBV12-5	15	TGTGCAACCCTCAACCCCGGGGGGTCGGGGAATGAGCAGTACTTC	CATLNPGGSGNEQYF
few	TRBJ1-2	.	TRBV16	11	TGTGCCAGCAGCCAAGGGAATGGCTACACCTTC	CASSQGNGYTF
.	TRBJ1-1	TRBD1	TRBV4-2	13	TGTGCCAGCAGCCAAGACACAGGGGCTCAAGCTTTCTTT	CASSQDTGAQAFF
.	TRBJ2-1	.	TRBV10-3	9	TGTGCCATCCTCAATGAGCAGTTCTTC	CAILNEQFF
few	TRBJ1-1	.	TRBV10-2	14	TGCGCCAGCAGTGGTCAGGGGTCGGGGACTGAAGCTTTCTTT	CASSGQGSGTEAFF
few	TRBJ2-7	.	TRBV7-9	13	TGTGCCAGCAGCGAGATGGTTACCTACGAGCAGTACTTC	CASSEMVTYEQYF
.	TRBJ2-1	TRBD2	TRBV20-1	13	TGCAGTCCTACTAGCGGGGGGTCCAATGAGCAGTTCTTC	CSPTSGGSNEQFF
few	TRBJ2-3	.	TRBV4-3	16	TGCGCCAGCAGCCAAGATCGGGGGCCTAGCACAGATACGCAGTATTTT	CASSQDRGPSTDTQYF
.	TRBJ1-3	.	TRBV12-3/TRBV12-4	15	TGTGCCAGCAGCTTCGGACGGCGCTCTGGAAACACCATATATTTT	CASSFGRRSGNTIYF
.	TRBJ2-2	.	TRBV29-1	14	TGCAGCGTTGAAGGCCCCGGCAATACCGGGGAGCTGTTTTTT	CSVEGPGNTGELFF
few	TRBJ2-3	.	TRBV27	14	TGTGCCAGCAGTTTGGGTTCCCAGCCAGATACGCAGTATTTT	CASSLGSQPDTQYF
few	TRBJ1-1	.	TRBV6-5	15	TGTGCCAGCAGTTATGGTAACAGGGTAACCACTGAAGCTTTCTTT	CASSYGNRVTTEAFF
.	TRBJ2-7	.	TRBV21-1	15	TGTGCCAGCAGCAAAGCTCGCAAAGCAACCTACGAGCAGTACTTC	CASSKARKATYEQYF